A single sample is the source of the 18 T cell receptor beta chains below, sequenced in a study of T cells in localized non-small cell lung cancer. Clones were sequenced by immunoSEQ multiplex PCR, and TCRdb holds only the in-frame ones, with some missing. Seen here are 2,500 to 3,000 clones, roughly a fifth observed once, and the top ten hold around 24%. The sequences come from lung tumor tissue, collected before any cancer treatment. These receptors came from a male donor aged 60 or older with stage II squamous cell lung carcinoma.

The J gene is TRBJ1-6, the V gene TRBV9; D gene ambiguous. The CDR3 runs to 12 residues. V was cut by 6 bases and J by 10 bases, with 11 bases left in between. The germline V gene encodes CDR1 SGDLS and CDR2 YYNGEE. The CDR3 DNA follows: TGTGCCAGCAAGAGTCTGCTATCACCCCTCCACTTT. Its translation: CASKSLLSPLHF.

This clone has a handful of counts. This rearrangement joins TRBV6-8 to TRBJ1-1; no reliable D call. This CDR3 region has 14 residues. The V end lost 5 bases, the J end lost 1 base, and 11 bases lay between the germline ends. The germline gives CDR1 MNHGY, CDR2 SAAAGT. The DNA of the CDR3 is TGTGCCAGCAGTAAATCCACGTGGAACACTGAAGCTTTCTTT. It translates to CASSKSTWNTEAFF.

This clone appeared a few times. The chain couples TRBV19 to TRBJ2-3; the match to TRBD2 covers 7 bases. This CDR3 spans 16 amino acids. Germline CDR1 LNHDA, CDR2 SQIVND (reference sequence). Trimming took 3 bases from V and 2 from J; bases not matched to a gene: 8. This chain's CDR3 is CASSIRGRAPTDTQYF. The DNA for the CDR3 is TGTGCCAGTAGTATTAGAGGGAGGGCCCCCACAGATACGCAGTATTTT.

V usage is TRBV19 and J usage is TRBJ1-2; D gene ambiguous. Between the trimmed V and J ends, which lost 5 bases and 2 bases, there was a span of 3 bases. The V gene's germline CDR1 is LNHDA and CDR2 SQIVND (reference sequence). The CDR3 totals 11 residues. CDR3 residues: CASSLNYGYTF. The CDR3 DNA reads TGTGCCAGTAGTCTGAACTATGGCTACACCTTC.

This clone was detected a few times. Here the CDR3 reads CASAMGGEDQPQHF. CDR3 in DNA: TGTGCTAGTGCCATGGGGGGGGAAGATCAGCCCCAGCATTTT. The chain carries TRBV12-5 and TRBJ1-5, with a possible D match to TRBD1 (5 bases). The CDR3 extends over 14 amino acids. Germline CDR1 is LGHNT and CDR2 is FRNRAP. The V and J ends lost 7 bases and 5 bases respectively, with 15 bases between them.

This clone qualifies as large. The chain joins TRBV15 to TRBJ2-7; possibly TRBD1 for D (6 bases). The germline gives CDR1 LNHNV, CDR2 YYDKDF (reference sequence). The CDR3 spans 15 residues. Trimming left V 0 bases short and J 1 base short, with 10 bases between. CDR3 protein: CATSRDTQGSYEQYF. The CDR3 bases are TGTGCCACCAGCAGAGATACTCAGGGGTCCTACGAGCAGTACTTC.

This clone is medium-sized. V is TRBV4-1 and J is TRBJ1-4; TRBD1 aligns across 7 bases. There are 15 residues in the CDR3. The germline V gene encodes CDR1 MGHRA and CDR2 YSYEKL. Trimming took 2 bases from V and 4 from J; bases not matched to a gene: 4. This chain's CDR3 is CASSQRQGDNEKLFF. The CDR3 region has the DNA TGCGCCAGCAGCCAAAGACAGGGAGATAATGAAAAACTGTTTTTT.

This clone has a handful of counts. The genes are TRBV30 and TRBJ1-2; no clear D gene. This CDR3 has 13 residues. V shed 0 bases and J shed 4 bases, with 9 bases lying between them. Germline values: CDR1 GTSNPN, CDR2 SVGIG (reference sequence). CDR3 protein: CAWSVEPIYGYTF. CDR3 DNA sequence: TGTGCCTGGAGTGTCGAGCCAATCTATGGCTACACCTTC. The complete variable domain, with remaining parts taken from reference TRBV30 and TRBJ1-2, reads SQTIHQWPATLVQPVGSPLSLECTVEGTSNPNLYWYRQAAGRGLQLLFYSVGIGQISSEVPQNLSASRPQDRQFILSSKKLLLSDSGFYLCAWSVEPIYGYTFGSGTRLTVV.

By sample fraction, this clone is medium-sized (0.01 to 0.1%). This chain uses TRBV9 with TRBJ2-3; 8 positions agree with TRBD2. The CDR3 totals 13 residues. Germline values: CDR1 SGDLS, CDR2 YYNGEE. In DNA form, the CDR3 reads TGTGCAGCCTCCCCGGGGGGGGGAGATACGCAGTATTTT. Translation: CAASPGGGDTQYF.

This chain uses TRBV11-3 with TRBJ2-3; TRBD2 aligns across 11 bases. V gave up 5 bases and J gave up 3 bases; unmatched junction bases: 4. The germline V gene has CDR1 SGHNT and CDR2 YENEEA. The CDR3 has 15 residues. The chain's CDR3 is CASSALAGATDTQYF. The CDR3 DNA sequence: TGTGCCAGCAGCGCACTAGCGGGGGCTACAGATACGCAGTATTTT.

In its sample, this clone is medium-sized. The chain links TRBV15 to TRBJ1-5; 7 bases align to TRBD1. Trimming at V came to 5 bases and at J to 4 bases, leaving 8 bases not matched to a gene. CDR1 is LNHNV and CDR2 is YYDKDF in the germline V gene (reference sequence). The CDR3 has 15 amino acids. CDR3 residues: CATSGGGQKNQPQHF. The CDR3 DNA reads TGTGCCACCAGCGGAGGGGGACAGAAAAATCAGCCCCAGCATTTT.

The chain couples TRBV5-1 to TRBJ2-1, with a possible D match to TRBD2 (5 bases). The V end lost 1 base, the J end lost 7 bases, and 12 bases lay between the germline ends. The CDR3 is 14 residues long. Per the germline V gene, CDR1 is SGHRS and CDR2 is YFSETQ. The CDR3, as DNA: TGCGCCAGCAGCTTGCCGGGATTGAGGAATGAGCAGTTCTTC. Translating it yields CASSLPGLRNEQFF.

This clone has a handful of counts. CDR3 coding DNA: TGTGCCAGCAGCTTTGACGTGGGGAGCTACGAGCAGTACTTC. This gives the protein CASSFDVGSYEQYF. This chain uses TRBV11-3 with TRBJ2-7; possible D gene TRBD2, 5 bases. This CDR3 has 14 residues. With 3 bases removed from V and 3 bases from J, the gap between germline ends came to 12 bases. The germline gives CDR1 SGHNT, CDR2 YENEEA. Full variable domain (missing parts from reference TRBV11-3 and TRBJ2-7): EAGVVQSPRYKIIEKKQPVAFWCNPISGHNTLYWYLQNLGQGPELLIRYENEEAVDDSQLPKDRFSAERLKGVDSTLKIQPAELGDSAVYLCASSFDVGSYEQYFGPGTRLTVT.

The chain links TRBV5-1 to TRBJ2-1; no reliable D call. Germline V lookup: CDR1 SGHRS, CDR2 YFSETQ. The CDR3 covers 14 residues. V lost 4 bases and J lost 6, with 14 bases in between. The CDR3 loop is CASSTGLVGNEQFF. The DNA for the CDR3 is TGCGCCAGCAGCACGGGCCTTGTTGGCAATGAGCAGTTCTTC. The full variable domain, completed using reference TRBV5-1 and TRBJ2-1, is KAGVTQTPRYLIKTRGQQVTLSCSPISGHRSVSWYQQTPGQGLQFLFEYFSETQRNKGNFPGRFSGRQFSNSRSEMNVSTLELGDSALYLCASSTGLVGNEQFFGPGTRLTVL.

This clone rates as medium-sized (0.01 to 0.1%). The chain uses TRBV6-8 and TRBJ2-7, with D perhaps TRBD1 or TRBD2 (5 bases each). Germline V gene lookup returns CDR1 MNHGY and CDR2 SAAAGT. V dropped 7 bases and J dropped 1 base, with 14 bases sitting between them. The CDR3 has 14 residues. The CDR3 sequence: CASKGTWDSYEQYF. CDR3 in DNA: TGTGCCAGCAAAGGGACGTGGGATTCCTACGAGCAGTACTTC.

This clone is deemed medium-sized. This chain links TRBV11-3 with TRBJ1-1; perhaps TRBD1 as D (5 bases). CDR1 is SGHNT, CDR2 YENEEA, per germline. This CDR3 comprises 14 residues. V was shortened by 3 bases and J by 5 bases, with 13 bases between the two germline ends. For the CDR3, the DNA is TGTGCCAGCAGCTTGGGACCGCTAGAAACTGAAGCTTTCTTT. Its protein is CASSLGPLETEAFF. The whole variable domain, filled in from reference TRBV11-3 and TRBJ1-1, reads EAGVVQSPRYKIIEKKQPVAFWCNPISGHNTLYWYLQNLGQGPELLIRYENEEAVDDSQLPKDRFSAERLKGVDSTLKIQPAELGDSAVYLCASSLGPLETEAFFGQGTRLTVV.

The J gene is TRBJ1-4, the V gene TRBV5-1; a possible D gene is TRBD1 (5 bases). The CDR3 consists of 15 residues. Trimming cost V 4 bases and J 3 bases, with 13 bases left between them. Germline loops: CDR1 SGHRS, CDR2 YFSETQ. The CDR3 sequence is CASSPQGQANEKLFF. CDR3 DNA sequence: TGCGCCAGCAGCCCTCAGGGCCAGGCTAATGAAAAACTGTTTTTT. Full variable domain (missing parts from reference TRBV5-1 and TRBJ1-4): KAGVTQTPRYLIKTRGQQVTLSCSPISGHRSVSWYQQTPGQGLQFLFEYFSETQRNKGNFPGRFSGRQFSNSRSEMNVSTLELGDSALYLCASSPQGQANEKLFFGSGTQLSVL.

This chain joins TRBV9 and TRBJ2-1; 9 bases align to TRBD2. V shed 5 bases, J shed 3 bases, and the junction held 9 bases outside the gene matches. Germline lookup yields CDR1 SGDLS and CDR2 YYNGEE. This CDR3 has 16 residues. The CDR3 DNA sequence: TGTGCCAGCAGTAGAGAGGGGACTAGCTTCTACAATGAGCAGTTCTTC. Encoded protein: CASSREGTSFYNEQFF. Using reference TRBV9 and TRBJ2-1 for the parts outside the CDR3, the full variable domain is DSGVTQTPKHLITATGQRVTLRCSPRSGDLSVYWYQQSLDQGLQFLIQYYNGEERAKGNILERFSAQQFPDLHSELNLSSLELGDSALYFCASSREGTSFYNEQFFGPGTRLTVL.